This T cell receptor (beta chain) was captured by sequencing in a study of T cells after yellow fever vaccination. This clonotype was counted ten times or more. TCRdb re-derived calls from the 5' RACE reads in MiXCR, one entry per CDR3 protein. Of tens of thousands of distinct CDR3 sequences listed, around 5.2% are singletons. The sequenced sample was PBMCs, either bulk or a sorted T-cell subset (CD4+, CD8+, memory, or dextramer-sorted; not recorded which), obtained 35 to 50 days after the first yellow fever vaccination. The TCR was taken from a man aged 18-30 years who received the YFV17D yellow fever vaccine.

CDR3 region: CASSLGLGEGEKLFF. As DNA, the CDR3 is TGCGCCAGCAGCTTGGGACTAGGAGAGGGAGAAAAACTGTTTTTT. V and J are TRBV5-1 and TRBJ1-4, with D unresolved. Germline V gene lookup returns CDR1 SGHRS and CDR2 YFSETQ. This CDR3 is 15 amino acids long. V lost 0 bases to trimming and J lost 8 bases, with 14 bases between them.